The clone carrying this T cell receptor beta chain was counted ten times or more. Its cognate antigen is unknown. These data come from a study of neurological immune-mediated disorders. Study-level points and caveats: No CDR3 amino acid sequences were shared by expanded clones across subjects, suggesting private repertoires in all groups. The study found the most TCR clonal expansion in HTLV-1-associated myelopathy and the least in multiple sclerosis, below healthy controls. The repertoires of 18 of 34 multiple sclerosis patients were placed by phylogenetic grouping in a single related-CDR3 cluster, which may be a signature.

Each CDR3 protein is one row after TCRdb ran MiXCR on the 5' RACE reads. The sample lists roughly 28,000 distinct CDR3 sequences; 3% to 3.5% were seen once. CDR1 and CDR2 (germline): DFQATT, SNEGSKA (reference sequence). V shed 5 bases and J 5 bases; nucleotides not matched to a gene: 6. The CDR3 loop spans 15 amino acids. Sequencing used PBMCs. The clonotype originates from a woman aged 25 to 39 with multiple sclerosis. This chain connects TRBV20-1 to TRBJ2-2, with TRBD2 matching over 12 bases. The CDR3 DNA is TGCAGTGCTGGTCTACTAGCGGGGGGTACCGGGGAGCTGTTTTTT. Protein sequence: CSAGLLAGGTGELFF.